The 31 T cell receptor beta chains given below trace back to one sample, sequenced in a study of blood T cell repertoires in COVID-19 (dated by TCRdb to 2018 to 2021). Library method: the immunoSEQ multiplex PCR assay. TCRdb carries this immuneACCESS record with in-frame sequences only. Its versions omit some clonotypes, under half of them owing to an unresolved V gene in the studies checked, with the rest unexplained. For this sample the table gives roughly 280,000 clones, of which approximately 90% were detected only once. Approximately 4% of the sample is taken by the ten largest. Sequencing was carried out using PBMCs or T cells enriched from blood (not recorded which). Source of these receptors: a woman aged 25 to 39 with acute COVID-19.

The V gene is TRBV29-1, the J gene TRBJ2-5; 7 nucleotides line up with TRBD1. Germline assignment: CDR1 SQVTM and CDR2 ANQGSEA. The CDR3 is 13 amino acids. The ends lost 3 bases at V and 5 bases at J; junction bases unmatched: 6. CDR3 bases: TGCAGCGTTGACGACAGGGTGGGGGAGACCCAGTACTTC. Translated, it gives CSVDDRVGETQYF.

The V and J genes are TRBV27 and TRBJ1-1; a weak D match, TRBD1 (5 bases). Germline V gene sequence: CDR1 MNHEY, CDR2 SMNVEV (reference sequence). The CDR3 contains 14 residues. V was cut by 3 bases and J by 4 bases, with 12 bases left in between. The CDR3 reads CASSFGGAGTEAFF. CDR3 sequence (DNA): TGTGCCAGCAGTTTTGGAGGGGCCGGCACTGAAGCTTTCTTT.

The J gene is TRBJ2-7, the V gene TRBV14; no definite D call. Germline V gene lookup returns CDR1 SGHDN and CDR2 FVKESK. This CDR3 contains 13 residues. V was cut by 0 bases and J by 8 bases, with 11 bases left in between. This chain's CDR3 is CASSQDRVSKQYF. The CDR3 DNA reads as TGTGCCAGCAGCCAAGATCGCGTGTCTAAGCAGTACTTC.

This clone came up once. The chain recombines TRBV5-1 with TRBJ2-5; tentative D call: TRBD2 (6 bases). The length of the CDR3 is 13 residues. V was shortened by 3 bases and J by 1 base, with 7 bases between the two germline ends. The germline CDR1 and CDR2 sequences are SGHRS and YFSETQ. CDR3 protein: CASSWGLQETQYF. DNA of the CDR3: TGCGCCAGCAGCTGGGGACTCCAAGAGACCCAGTACTTC.

The gene calls are TRBV11-2 and TRBJ1-1; 8 nucleotides line up with TRBD1. Germline-derived CDR1 and CDR2 are SGHAT and FQNNGV. V shed 1 base and J 2 bases; nucleotides not matched to a gene: 6. This CDR3 spans 16 amino acids. CDR3 region: CASSLVLQGANTEAFF. The DNA of the CDR3 is TGTGCCAGCAGCTTAGTGCTTCAGGGGGCTAACACTGAAGCTTTCTTT.

The J gene is TRBJ2-2, the V gene TRBV3-1 (or the pseudogene TRBV3-2); the D gene is possibly TRBD1 (6 bases). Germline V gives CDR1 LGHDT, CDR2 YNNKEL (reference sequence). Trimming left V 4 bases short and J 3 bases short, with 12 bases between. The length of the CDR3 is 15 residues. The CDR3 nucleotides read TGTGCCAGCAGCCCGGGACACGCGTACACCGGGGAGCTGTTTTTT. Translating gives CASSPGHAYTGELFF.

This sequence joins TRBV27 and TRBJ2-3; TRBD2 is a possible D gene (5 bases). Germline V gene data show CDR1 as MNHEY and CDR2 as SMNVEV (reference sequence). This CDR3 spans 13 amino acids. V shed 1 base and J shed 4 bases, with 6 bases lying between them. The CDR3 loop is CASSLFSADTQYF. DNA of the CDR3: TGTGCCAGCAGTTTATTTAGCGCAGATACGCAGTATTTT.

The chain combines TRBV28 with TRBJ1-4, with 9 bases lining up with TRBD1. This CDR3 is built from 16 residues. From germline, CDR1 is MDHEN and CDR2 SYDVKM. V dropped 5 bases and J dropped 8; count of bases not matched to a gene: 12. The CDR3 loop reads CASSTTHGTGYEKLFF. In DNA form, the CDR3 reads TGTGCCAGCAGTACGACCCATGGGACAGGGTACGAAAAACTGTTTTTT. Complete variable domain (other parts from reference TRBV28 and TRBJ1-4): DVKVTQSSRYLVKRTGEKVFLECVQDMDHENMFWYRQDPGLGLRLIYFSYDVKMKEKGDIPEGYSVSREKKERFSLILESASTNQTSMYLCASSTTHGTGYEKLFFGSGTQLSVL.

J is TRBJ2-1 and V is TRBV9; the match to TRBD2 covers 11 bases. Per the germline V gene, CDR1 is SGDLS and CDR2 is YYNGEE. This CDR3 has 17 amino acids. V shed 0 bases, J shed 7 bases, and the junction held 9 bases outside the gene matches. This CDR3 is CASSVETGLAGGNEQFF. The CDR3 DNA reads TGTGCCAGCAGCGTAGAAACCGGGCTAGCGGGAGGAAATGAGCAGTTCTTC.

The chain combines TRBV9 with TRBJ2-7, with a possible D match to TRBD1 (6 bases). Trimming took 0 bases from V and 6 from J, leaving 16 bases between them. CDR1 and CDR2 (germline): SGDLS, YYNGEE. The CDR3 covers 15 residues. In nucleotides, the CDR3 is TGTGCCAGCAGCGTAGCTGGAATGACAGGAGCCGAGCAGTACTTC. Its protein is CASSVAGMTGAEQYF.

The V and J genes are TRBV10-2 and TRBJ2-5; D might be TRBD2 (5 bases). Germline V gene lookup returns CDR1 WSHSY and CDR2 SAAADI. Trimming stripped 6 bases from V and 5 bases from J, with 10 bases between. The CDR3 is 12 residues long. CDR3 DNA sequence: TGCGCCAGCAGGGACTGGACCGAGACCCAGTACTTC. Protein product: CASRDWTETQYF.

The chain recombines TRBV2 with TRBJ2-1; 11 positions match TRBD2. The germline gives CDR1 SNHLY, CDR2 FYNNEI. The junction had 4 bases not matched to a gene; V was cut back by 4 bases and J by 2 bases. The CDR3 contains 16 residues. CDR3 DNA: TGTGCCAGCAGTGTTCCGACTAGCGGGACCTACAATGAGCAGTTCTTC. Its protein product is CASSVPTSGTYNEQFF. Using reference TRBV2 and TRBJ2-1 for the parts outside the CDR3, the full variable domain is EPEVTQTPSHQVTQMGQEVILRCVPISNHLYFYWYRQILGQKVEFLVSFYNNEISEKSEIFDDQFSVERPDGSNFTLKIRSTKLEDSAMYFCASSVPTSGTYNEQFFGPGTRLTVL.

This clone was counted once. The chain couples TRBV7-9 to TRBJ2-7, with D tentatively TRBD2 (5 bases). Germline lookup yields CDR1 SEHNR and CDR2 FQNEAQ (reference sequence). V lost 1 base to trimming and J lost 3 bases, with 10 bases between them. This CDR3 spans 14 amino acids. CDR3 sequence: CASSLVTGNYEQYF. The CDR3 DNA sequence: TGTGCCAGCAGCTTAGTTACGGGGAACTACGAGCAGTACTTC.

The gene calls are TRBV7-2 and TRBJ2-2, with 12 bases identical to TRBD2. This CDR3 is built from 16 residues. The J segment lost 8 bases and the V segment lost 2 bases, leaving 6 bases of the junction unmatched. From germline, CDR1 is SGHTA and CDR2 FQGNSA. CDR3 DNA sequence: TGTGCCAGCAGCTTAAATCTAGCGGGAGGGCCTGGGGAGCTGTTTTTT. Its protein product is CASSLNLAGGPGELFF.

The gene calls are TRBV14 and TRBJ1-1, with TRBD1 identical over 11 bases. The CDR3 length is 15 residues. From germline, CDR1 is SGHDN and CDR2 FVKESK. V lost 4 bases to trimming and J lost 5 bases; unmatched junction nucleotides: 6. The CDR3 DNA reads as TGTGCCAGCAGCCTCGGACAGGGGGCGAGGACTGAAGCTTTCTTT. Protein sequence: CASSLGQGARTEAFF.

V and J are TRBV27 and TRBJ1-5, with D possibly matching TRBD1 (6 bases). The CDR3 consists of 18 residues. V lost 2 bases and J 0 bases, leaving 17 bases between the germline ends. The V gene's germline CDR1 is MNHEY and CDR2 SMNVEV (reference sequence). This CDR3 reads CASSLTPPGQFSNQPQHF. In DNA form, the CDR3 reads TGTGCCAGCAGTTTAACCCCGCCTGGACAGTTTAGCAATCAGCCCCAGCATTTT.

The rearrangement uses TRBV23-1 and TRBJ2-7, with TRBD2 identical over 7 bases. TRBV23-1 is recorded as an ORF, its role being uncertain. V trimming: 0 bases; J trimming: 0 bases; junction bases outside the gene matches: 20. This CDR3 comprises 21 residues. CDR3 in amino acids: CASSQSYTGSSGWGPSYEQYF. The CDR3 nucleotides are TGCGCCAGCAGTCAATCGTATACGGGGTCTAGCGGTTGGGGACCCTCCTACGAGCAGTACTTC.

The chain has TRBV11-3 and TRBJ2-7, with 7 bases aligning to TRBD2. V shed 1 base, J shed 0 bases, and the junction held 3 bases outside the gene matches. Germline V lookup: CDR1 SGHNT, CDR2 YENEEA. This CDR3 is built from 15 residues. CDR3 amino acids: CASSLGGGSSYEQYF. As DNA, the CDR3 is TGTGCCAGCAGCTTAGGCGGCGGGAGCTCCTACGAGCAGTACTTC.

The chain carries TRBV5-4 and TRBJ1-4; no firm D call. Germline V gives CDR1 SGHNT, CDR2 YYREEE (reference sequence). V lost 4 bases and J 0 bases, leaving 4 bases between the germline ends. This CDR3 region has 13 residues. DNA of the CDR3: TGTGCCAGCAGCCTTGCAACTAATGAAAAACTGTTTTTT. It specifies CASSLATNEKLFF.

CDR3 in DNA: TGTGCCAGCAGAACAGGGTTCGAGCAGTACTTC. Encoded protein: CASRTGFEQYF. The rearrangement links TRBV27 to TRBJ2-7, with a weak D call TRBD1 (6 bases). Trimming stripped 6 bases from V and 6 bases from J, with 9 bases between. The CDR3 is made up of 11 amino acids. Germline loops: CDR1 MNHEY, CDR2 SMNVEV (reference sequence).

J is TRBJ2-1 and V is TRBV4-1; D perhaps matches TRBD2 (6 bases). V lost 0 bases to trimming and J lost 4 bases, with 13 bases between them. Germline-derived CDR1 and CDR2 are MGHRA and YSYEKL. The CDR3 contains 16 residues. CDR3 sequence reads: CASSQDIAGRYNEQFF. The CDR3 region has the DNA TGCGCCAGCAGCCAAGACATCGCGGGAAGGTACAATGAGCAGTTCTTC.

In nucleotides, the CDR3 is TGTGCCAGCAGTTACCGATGGGACAGGGTCTCCGAGCAGTACTTC. It specifies CASSYRWDRVSEQYF. The chain combines TRBV6-5 with TRBJ2-7, with 9 bases fitting TRBD1. Germline CDR1 MNHEY, CDR2 SVGAGI. After removal of 2 bases from V and 6 bases from J, the junction contained 8 bases not matched to a gene. The CDR3 runs 15 residues.

This clone was counted only a few times. The chain recombines TRBV5-1 with TRBJ1-4; D might be TRBD1 (6 bases). The CDR3 loop spans 14 amino acids. Between the trimmed V and J ends, which lost 4 bases and 0 bases, there was a span of 7 bases. Germline loops: CDR1 SGHRS, CDR2 YFSETQ. The CDR3 reads CASSRDTTNEKLFF. As DNA, the CDR3 is TGCGCCAGCAGCCGGGACACAACTAATGAAAAACTGTTTTTT. Variable domain in full (rest from reference TRBV5-1 and TRBJ1-4): KAGVTQTPRYLIKTRGQQVTLSCSPISGHRSVSWYQQTPGQGLQFLFEYFSETQRNKGNFPGRFSGRQFSNSRSEMNVSTLELGDSALYLCASSRDTTNEKLFFGSGTQLSVL.

The CDR3 loop is CASRTITGELFF. For the CDR3, the DNA is TGTGCCAGCAGAACAATTACCGGGGAGCTGTTTTTT. The chain employs TRBV5-5 and TRBJ2-2; D not certain. The CDR3 totals 12 residues. Germline V gives CDR1 SGHKS, CDR2 YYEKEE (reference sequence). Deletions cut 5 bases from V and 5 bases from J, with 7 bases between.

V usage is TRBV19 and J usage is TRBJ1-4, with a tentative D call TRBD1 (6 bases). The length of the CDR3 is 15 residues. Trimming left V 6 bases short and J 0 bases short, with 11 bases between. The germline V gene has CDR1 LNHDA and CDR2 SQIVND (reference sequence). The DNA of the CDR3 is TGTGCCAGTAGATCGGGACAAGCAACTAATGAAAAACTGTTTTTT. It encodes CASRSGQATNEKLFF.

The V call is TRBV7-9, the J call TRBJ1-3; tentative D call: TRBD1 (6 bases). V was pared by 1 base and J by 0 bases, with 13 bases between. This CDR3 is 17 amino acids long. The V gene's germline CDR1 is SEHNR and CDR2 FQNEAQ (reference sequence). The CDR3 region is CASSLEWDTLSGNTIYF. The CDR3 DNA follows: TGTGCCAGCAGCTTAGAGTGGGACACCCTCTCTGGAAACACCATATATTTT.

The V call is TRBV28, the J call TRBJ1-5; TRBD1 might be the D (5 bases). The CDR3 runs 14 residues. The ends were cut back, 6 bases at V and 4 bases at J, with 13 bases in the middle. Germline loops: CDR1 MDHEN, CDR2 SYDVKM. CDR3 sequence reads: CASRWAGLNQPQHF. CDR3 coding DNA: TGTGCCAGCAGATGGGCGGGGCTTAATCAGCCCCAGCATTTT.

This sequence joins TRBV29-1 and TRBJ2-1, with D maybe TRBD2 (5 bases). V was cut by 4 bases and J by 7 bases, with 11 bases left in between. Per germline, CDR1 SQVTM and CDR2 ANQGSEA. CDR3 length equals 12 residues. The CDR3 DNA sequence: TGCAGCGTTGCCAGGACTGAGAATGAGCAGTTCTTC. Its translation is CSVARTENEQFF.

This sequence joins TRBV6-2 or TRBV6-3 and TRBJ2-1; 14 nucleotides align to TRBD2. CDR3 length: 14 residues. CDR1 is MNHEY and CDR2 is SVGEGT in the germline V gene. Trimming took 6 bases from V and 9 from J; bases not matched to a gene: 4. The CDR3 sequence is CASSGTSGRVEQFF. CDR3 DNA: TGTGCCAGCAGCGGGACTAGCGGGAGAGTTGAGCAGTTCTTC.

This clone was detected only once. The V and J genes are TRBV6-1 and TRBJ2-5, with 8 nucleotides matching TRBD2. V dropped 3 bases and J dropped 3; count of bases not matched to a gene: 12. Germline CDR1 reads MNHNS; CDR2 reads SASEGT. The CDR3 is made up of 17 amino acids. The CDR3 nucleotides read TGTGCCAGCAGTGATAACCGCTGGGGTAGCGGGAAAGAGACCCAGTACTTC. Protein product: CASSDNRWGSGKETQYF.

V usage is TRBV6-1 and J usage is TRBJ2-7, with a possible D match to TRBD1 (5 bases). In germline, CDR1 is MNHNS, CDR2 SASEGT. CDR3 length: 13 amino acids. Trimming cost V 3 bases and J 2 bases, with 8 bases left between them. The CDR3 reads CASSESGTYEQYF. The CDR3 nucleotides read TGTGCCAGCAGTGAGTCAGGGACCTACGAGCAGTACTTC.